This note documents a single T cell receptor (beta chain) sequence. The antigen is unknown. High-throughput TCR beta sequencing covered peripheral CD8+ and CD4+ T cells. Isolation of CD8+ and CD4+ T cells was performed negatively, whereas enrichment of TEMRA cells was done by FACS. This specimen belongs to a study of CD8 T cells in Susac syndrome. Study-wide findings and caveats: The authors acknowledged that the study's TCR sequencing and HLA analysis involved relatively few individuals.

The germline V gene encodes CDR1 DFQATT and CDR2 SNEGSKA (reference sequence). This CDR3 is built from 13 residues. Trimming stripped 1 base from V and 7 bases from J, with 10 bases between. RNA, at about 0.45 to 1 ug, was reverse transcribed with random hexamers. Amplification of TCR beta CDR3 across 54 Vbeta and 13 Jbeta was performed with immunoSEQ multiplex PCR. One entry per CDR3 protein results from TCRdb running MiXCR on the immunoSEQ multiplex PCR reads. The repertoire consists of roughly 120,000 distinct CDR3 sequences, with 85% to 95% occurring once and the leading ten covering roughly 0.088%.

This clonotype was obtained from a human donor with multiple sclerosis. The sequenced sample consisted of CD4+ T cells from PBMCs. V gene TRBV20-1 combines with J gene TRBJ1-4; TRBD1 might be the D (5 bases). This CDR3 reads CSARGQGIEKLFF. CDR3 nucleotides: TGCAGTGCTAGAGGGCAGGGTATTGAAAAACTGTTTTTT.